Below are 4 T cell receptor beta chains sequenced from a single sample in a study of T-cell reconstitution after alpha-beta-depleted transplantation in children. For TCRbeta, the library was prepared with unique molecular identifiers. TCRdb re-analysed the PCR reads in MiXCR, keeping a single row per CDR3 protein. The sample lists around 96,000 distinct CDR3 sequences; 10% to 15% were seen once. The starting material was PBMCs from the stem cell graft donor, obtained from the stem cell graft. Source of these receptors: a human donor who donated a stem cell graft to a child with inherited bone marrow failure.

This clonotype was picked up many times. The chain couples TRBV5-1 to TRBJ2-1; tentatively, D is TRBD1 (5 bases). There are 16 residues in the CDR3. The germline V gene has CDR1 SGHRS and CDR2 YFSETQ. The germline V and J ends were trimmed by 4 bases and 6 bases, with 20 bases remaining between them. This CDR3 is CASSPGSPSGGNEQFF. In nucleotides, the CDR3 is TGCGCCAGCAGCCCAGGGTCACCTTCGGGCGGCAATGAGCAGTTCTTC.

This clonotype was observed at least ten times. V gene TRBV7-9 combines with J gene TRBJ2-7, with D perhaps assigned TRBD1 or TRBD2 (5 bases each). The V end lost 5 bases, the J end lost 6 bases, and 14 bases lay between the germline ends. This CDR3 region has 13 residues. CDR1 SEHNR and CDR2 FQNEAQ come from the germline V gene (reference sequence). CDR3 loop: CASSGSRVAEQYF. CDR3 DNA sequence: TGTGCCAGCAGCGGGAGCAGGGTCGCCGAGCAGTACTTC.

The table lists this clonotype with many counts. The CDR3 bases are TGTGCCAGCAGCTTAACCGGAGAGATCTACGAGCAGTACTTC. This gives the protein CASSLTGEIYEQYF. This chain links TRBV11-2 with TRBJ2-7; D gene ambiguous. V was cut by 2 bases and J by 3 bases, with 11 bases left in between. The germline V gene has CDR1 SGHAT and CDR2 FQNNGV. The CDR3 spans 14 residues. The full variable domain, rest sourced from reference TRBV11-2 and TRBJ2-7, is EAGVAQSPRYKIIEKRQSVAFWCNPISGHATLYWYQQILGQGPKLLIQFQNNGVVDDSQLPKDRFSAERLKGVDSTLKIQPAKLEDSAVYLCASSLTGEIYEQYFGPGTRLTVT.

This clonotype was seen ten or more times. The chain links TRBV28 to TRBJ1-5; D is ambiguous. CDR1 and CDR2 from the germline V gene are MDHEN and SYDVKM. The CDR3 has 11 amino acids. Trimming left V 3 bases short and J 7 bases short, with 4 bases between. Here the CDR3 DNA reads TGTGCCAGCAGTTTTGAACAGCCCCAGCATTTT. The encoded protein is CASSFEQPQHF.